These 18 T cell receptor beta chains share one sample of origin, sequenced in a study of T cell changes during pregnancy in multiple sclerosis. Libraries were prepared by immunoSEQ multiplex PCR; TCRdb keeps only in-frame clonotypes and omits some of them. The sample holds tens of thousands of clones; roughly 92% are singletons and the top ten take roughly 1.9%. The sample was peripheral blood, taken in the third trimester of pregnancy. These receptors all stem from a female donor in good health, enrolled as a control in a pregnancy study.

The J gene is TRBJ1-5, the V gene TRBV19; weak D call: TRBD1 (6 bases). The CDR3 length is 14 residues. The V and J ends lost 5 bases and 10 bases respectively, with 18 bases between them. The V gene's germline CDR1 is LNHDA and CDR2 SQIVND (reference sequence). CDR3 sequence (DNA): TGTGCCAGTAGTGATGACAGGTCGGGTAAACCCCAGCATTTT. This translates into CASSDDRSGKPQHF.

V and J are TRBV19 and TRBJ2-1; 8 positions match TRBD2. Trimming removed 3 bases from V and 2 bases from J; junction bases left unmatched: 6. CDR3 length: 16 residues. Germline CDR1 LNHDA, CDR2 SQIVND (reference sequence). The CDR3 loop reads CASSISGSPPYNEQFF. The CDR3 nucleotides are TGTGCCAGTAGTATCAGCGGGAGCCCCCCCTACAATGAGCAGTTCTTC.

The chain links TRBV4-3 to TRBJ2-5, with TRBD1 matching 8 bases. CDR1 and CDR2 from the germline V gene are LGHNA and YSLEER. The CDR3 is made up of 19 amino acids. Losses at the gene ends were 0 bases for V and 9 bases for J; bases not matched to a gene: 21. The CDR3 DNA sequence: TGCGCCAGCAGCCAAGACTGGGCAGGGGGCGAGTGGGGCGCAAGGGCCCAGTACTTC. This codes for CASSQDWAGGEWGARAQYF.

The rearrangement joins TRBV7-2 to TRBJ2-4; TRBD2 is a possible D gene (6 bases). Germline-derived CDR1 and CDR2 are SGHTA and FQGNSA. This CDR3 is 16 amino acids long. V lost 2 bases and J lost 0, with 11 bases in between. The chain's CDR3 is CASSLSSGVAKNIQYF. Written as DNA, the CDR3 is TGTGCCAGCAGCTTAAGTAGCGGCGTAGCCAAAAACATTCAGTACTTC.

The chain carries TRBV6-6 and TRBJ2-7; possible D gene TRBD2, 5 bases. CDR1 is MNHNY, CDR2 SVGAGI, per germline (reference sequence). The CDR3 consists of 16 residues. The V gene lost 6 bases and the J gene lost 5 bases, with 23 bases spanning the gap. The chain's CDR3 is CASSPSEGAIKNEQYF. CDR3 nucleotides: TGTGCCAGCAGCCCTAGTGAGGGAGCCATTAAAAACGAGCAGTACTTC.

The chain has TRBV28 and TRBJ2-5; TRBD2 agrees at 10 bases. The CDR3 has 16 residues. From germline, CDR1 is MDHEN and CDR2 SYDVKM. Trimming removed 4 bases from V and 6 bases from J; junction bases left unmatched: 11. The DNA for the CDR3 is TGTGCCAGCAGTTCCCGACCGGCTAGCGGGAGACAGACCCAGTACTTC. It yields the protein CASSSRPASGRQTQYF.

The V and J genes are TRBV14 and TRBJ1-2, with D perhaps matching TRBD1 (5 bases). The V and J ends lost 5 bases and 8 bases respectively, with 15 bases between them. The CDR3 is made up of 13 amino acids. Germline V gives CDR1 SGHDN, CDR2 FVKESK. CDR3 nucleotide sequence: TGTGCCAGCAGCTTATTTTCAGGGTACGGCTACACCTTC. Amino acid sequence: CASSLFSGYGYTF.

The J gene is TRBJ2-2, the V gene TRBV7-9; 10 bases fit TRBD1. With 5 bases clipped from V and 4 bases from J, the junction kept 10 bases outside the gene matches. The CDR3 length is 17 residues. Germline CDR1 is SEHNR and CDR2 is FQNEAQ (reference sequence). The CDR3 sequence: CASSPSSRTGGTGELFF. The CDR3 DNA reads as TGTGCCAGCAGCCCGAGCTCGCGGACAGGGGGCACCGGGGAGCTGTTTTTT.

The chain employs TRBV5-1 and TRBJ2-3; TRBD2 is a possible D gene (6 bases). V was cut by 0 bases and J by 5 bases, with 10 bases left in between. The CDR3 has 14 residues. The germline CDR1 and CDR2 sequences are SGHRS and YFSETQ. The CDR3: CASSLEAEGDTQYF. The CDR3 region has the DNA TGCGCCAGCAGCTTGGAGGCGGAGGGAGATACGCAGTATTTT.

The chain joins TRBV28 to TRBJ2-3; D is ambiguous. Deletions cut 5 bases from V and 0 bases from J, with 12 bases between. Per the germline V gene, CDR1 is MDHEN and CDR2 is SYDVKM. This CDR3 has 15 amino acids. CDR3 in DNA: TGTGCCAGCAGTCTAATTTCCGTTAGCACAGATACGCAGTATTTT. It specifies CASSLISVSTDTQYF.

The V call is TRBV27, the J call TRBJ1-4; D is perhaps TRBD1 (6 bases). The length of the CDR3 is 15 residues. V shed 6 bases and J shed 4 bases, with 15 bases lying between them. Germline CDR1 and CDR2: MNHEY and SMNVEV (reference sequence). CDR3 DNA sequence: TGTGCCAGCAGCCAAAGGGGGGGGCTTAATGAAAAACTGTTTTTT. Its protein product is CASSQRGGLNEKLFF.

CDR3 bases: TGTGCCAGTAGTAGGGGAGTCCAAGAGACCCAGTACTTC. This gives the protein CASSRGVQETQYF. The chain combines TRBV19 with TRBJ2-5; D perhaps matches TRBD2 (5 bases). Germline values: CDR1 LNHDA, CDR2 SQIVND (reference sequence). Trimming cost V 4 bases and J 1 base, with 7 bases left between them. This CDR3 has 13 residues.

The chain couples TRBV7-2 to TRBJ2-1; D may be TRBD2 (6 bases). V was clipped by 4 bases and J by 0 bases, with 16 bases between them. Germline lookup yields CDR1 SGHTA and CDR2 FQGNSA. The CDR3 extends over 17 amino acids. The DNA for the CDR3 is TGTGCCAGCAGCTCGACCCCGGGACTTTTCTCCTACAATGAGCAGTTCTTC. Protein: CASSSTPGLFSYNEQFF.

V is TRBV7-9 and J is TRBJ1-4; D may be TRBD1 (5 bases). Trimming pared 5 bases from V and 2 bases from J, leaving 12 bases between. Germline V gene data show CDR1 as SEHNR and CDR2 as FQNEAQ (reference sequence). This CDR3 region has 15 residues. Here the CDR3 DNA reads TGTGCCAGCAGCCTGCCAGGGTCGACTAATGAAAAACTGTTTTTT. Translated: CASSLPGSTNEKLFF.

The chain uses TRBV30 and TRBJ2-5; D gene ambiguous. Germline CDR1 GTSNPN, CDR2 SVGIG (reference sequence). The CDR3 has 11 residues. Trimming cost V 5 bases and J 0 bases, with 4 bases left between them. The CDR3 coding sequence is TGTGCCTGGTCATACCAAGAGACCCAGTACTTC. Protein: CAWSYQETQYF.

This sequence joins TRBV7-9 and TRBJ1-2; unclear D gene. Germline CDR1 and CDR2: SEHNR and FQNEAQ (reference sequence). Trimming shortened V by 0 bases and J by 6 bases, and 14 bases separated the two germline ends. The CDR3 is made up of 15 amino acids. CDR3 region: CASSLAPPRRDGYTF. CDR3 sequence (DNA): TGTGCCAGCAGCTTAGCGCCCCCCAGGAGGGATGGCTACACCTTC. Filled out from reference TRBV7-9 and TRBJ1-2, the complete variable domain reads DTGVSQNPRHKITKRGQNVTFRCDPISEHNRLYWYRQTLGQGPEFLTYFQNEAQLEKSRLLSDRFSAERPKGSFSTLEIQRTEQGDSAMYLCASSLAPPRRDGYTFGSGTRLTVV.

The gene calls are TRBV30 and TRBJ1-3; D remains unclear. This CDR3 contains 13 residues. Germline assignment: CDR1 GTSNPN and CDR2 SVGIG (reference sequence). The V and J ends lost 8 bases and 0 bases respectively, with 11 bases between them. Here the CDR3 reads CATKKSSGNTIYF. In DNA form, the CDR3 reads TGTGCCACCAAGAAGAGCTCTGGAAACACCATATATTTT.

The chain employs TRBV6-5 and TRBJ2-3; a possible D gene is TRBD2 (6 bases). This CDR3 region has 14 residues. CDR1 and CDR2 from the germline V gene are MNHEY and SVGAGI. Trimming took 6 bases from V and 0 from J, leaving 10 bases between them. CDR3 in amino acids: CASRGTYSTDTQYF. Written as DNA, the CDR3 is TGTGCCAGCAGGGGGACTTACAGCACAGATACGCAGTATTTT.